This T cell receptor (beta chain) is drawn from a study of CD8+CD57+ T cells in acquired aplastic anemia. Study background: Sorted CD4+ and CD8+ cells yielded DNA averaging about 3.2 ug. Points from the study as a whole: Overlap between patients and controls comprised about 30 CD8+ CDR3 sequences.

TCR beta VDJ and CDR3 were profiled, and genomic DNA was the template. MiXCR was run by TCRdb on the reads, yielding one entry per CDR3 protein. The data contain some 150,000 distinct CDR3 sequences, 70% to 75% of them seen just once; the ten biggest clones take up 40% to 60%. An expansion of CD8+CD57+ cells by flow cytometry had been shown in patients chosen for sequencing. Trimming removed 0 bases from V and 6 bases from J, with 16 bases in between. CDR3 size: 16 residues. The V gene's germline CDR1 is MNHNS and CDR2 SASEGT. As to this clonotype: What it binds is not known.

The chain combines TRBV6-1 with TRBJ2-3; D is possibly TRBD2 (6 bases). This TCR derives from a human donor with aplastic anemia. Sequences were obtained from sorted CD4+, CD8+, or CD8+CD57+ T cells (not recorded which) from PBMCs. The CDR3 loop is CASSEALGAGTDTQYF. The CDR3 DNA sequence: TGTGCCAGCAGTGAAGCGCTTGGGGCGGGGACGGATACGCAGTATTTT.